The 22 T cell receptor beta chains in this list originate from one sample, sequenced in a study of response to subunit inactivated influenza vaccine (dated by TCRdb to 2016 to 2018). Libraries were constructed by RT-PCR. Sequencing used an Illumina HiSeq 2500. TCRdb's own reprocessing of the public reads used fastp at Q25 and MiXCR and kept productive beta chains. Rows with a matching CDR3 protein are joined into one entry that keeps the most common DNA and genes. The sample table lists approximately 480,000 distinct CDR3 sequences, 9.5% to 12% of them with a count of one. The ten largest clones add up to approximately 12% of the sample. This specimen's time point label, per the study, means: 45 days after influenza vaccine administration. The sample consisted of PBMCs from blood, taken about 6 weeks after vaccination. These receptors were taken from a man between 50 and 59 years old who received an inactivated influenza vaccine. Donor details come from another sample of the same person, matched by shared clones.

The chain uses TRBV4-2 and TRBJ2-3, with TRBD2 matching over 15 bases. Trimming took 3 bases from V and 6 from J; bases not matched to a gene: 4. Germline loops: CDR1 LGHNA, CDR2 YNFKEQ. CDR3 length: 16 residues. CDR3: CASSQGLAGGRDTQYF. CDR3 coding DNA: TGTGCCAGCAGCCAGGGACTAGCGGGAGGAAGGGATACGCAGTATTTT.

A few counts support this clonotype. This chain links TRBV7-2 with TRBJ2-7, with D possibly called TRBD1 or TRBD2 (5 bases each). This CDR3 contains 14 residues. Germline CDR1 SGHTA, CDR2 FQGNSA. V lost 4 bases, J lost 7 bases, and 17 bases lay in between. CDR3 in amino acids: CASSSRSGTAEQYF. CDR3 DNA sequence: TGTGCCAGCAGCTCCCGTTCCGGGACGGCAGAGCAGTACTTC.

Many counts were recorded for this clonotype. This chain links TRBV7-6 with TRBJ2-1, with TRBD1 identical over 10 bases. There are 16 residues in the CDR3. Germline CDR1 and CDR2: SGHVS and FNYEAQ. V lost 5 bases, J lost 4 bases, and 8 bases stayed unmatched. CDR3 sequence (DNA): TGTGCCAGCAGCCCACGGGGACAGGGGCCATACAATGAGCAGTTCTTC. Translating it yields CASSPRGQGPYNEQFF.

This chain links TRBV14 with TRBJ1-5, with D unresolved. CDR1 is SGHDN, CDR2 FVKESK, per germline. The length of the CDR3 is 9 residues. V was trimmed by 11 bases and J by 5 bases, leaving 4 bases between them. The CDR3 spells CARHQPQHF. CDR3 sequence (DNA): TGTGCCCGGCATCAGCCCCAGCATTTT.

A remark on this clonotype: Just one base apart from a much larger clone, this may be a read error. The chain joins TRBV5-1 to TRBJ2-7, with 7 bases lining up with TRBD1. Per germline, CDR1 SGHRS and CDR2 YFSETQ. This CDR3 spans 13 amino acids. V gave up 4 bases and J gave up 5 bases; unmatched junction bases: 6. The CDR3 nucleotides read TGCGCCAGCAGCAGGGACAGTGGAGACGAGCAGTACTTC. This gives the protein CASSRDSGDEQYF.

This chain uses TRBV6-1 with TRBJ2-7; 8 bases match TRBD2. This CDR3 contains 13 residues. From germline, CDR1 is MNHNS and CDR2 SASEGT. V gave up 4 bases and J gave up 4 bases; unmatched junction bases: 3. Here the CDR3 reads CASSVAGLYEQYF. The DNA of the CDR3 is TGTGCCAGCAGTGTAGCGGGACTTTACGAGCAGTACTTC.

The chain links TRBV24-1 to TRBJ2-7; possible D gene TRBD1, 6 bases. V lost 4 bases, J lost 1 base, and 7 bases lay in between. The length of the CDR3 is 13 residues. CDR1 and CDR2 from the germline V gene are KGHDR and SFDVKD. CDR3 coding DNA: TGTGCCACCAGTGAGACAGGATCCTACGAGCAGTACTTC. Its translation: CATSETGSYEQYF.

This clonotype was observed a handful of times. The chain is built from TRBV11-2 and TRBJ2-2, with D maybe TRBD2 (6 bases). The CDR3 spans 17 residues. Germline CDR1 and CDR2: SGHAT and FQNNGV. Trimming took off 0 bases at V and 5 bases at J, with 16 bases between the two ends. The CDR3 protein is CASSLDLLGLQTGELFF. The CDR3, as DNA: TGTGCCAGCAGCTTAGACCTTCTGGGACTTCAGACCGGGGAGCTGTTTTTT.

The chain couples TRBV28 to TRBJ2-5, with D unclear. The CDR3 contains 14 residues. In germline, CDR1 is MDHEN, CDR2 SYDVKM. V lost 3 bases and J 1 base, leaving 9 bases between the germline ends. As DNA, the CDR3 is TGTGCCAGCAGTTTCCTTGGTCTCCAAGAGACCCAGTACTTC. Amino acid sequence: CASSFLGLQETQYF.

This clonotype was observed a handful of times. CDR3 sequence (DNA): TGCGCCAGCAGTCTCGACAGGGGCCTTTCACCCCTCCACTTT. Protein sequence: CASSLDRGLSPLHF. This chain uses TRBV5-1 with TRBJ1-6, with 8 bases lining up with TRBD1. This CDR3 is 14 amino acids long. Trimming took 5 bases from V and 9 from J; bases not matched to a gene: 7. The germline V gene encodes CDR1 SGHRS and CDR2 YFSETQ. Using reference TRBV5-1 and TRBJ1-6 for the parts outside the CDR3, the full variable domain is KAGVTQTPRYLIKTRGQQVTLSCSPISGHRSVSWYQQTPGQGLQFLFEYFSETQRNKGNFPGRFSGRQFSNSRSEMNVSTLELGDSALYLCASSLDRGLSPLHFGNGTRLTVT.

This clonotype was seen at least ten times. This chain joins TRBV7-2 and TRBJ2-2, with D perhaps TRBD2 (6 bases). Germline V gene sequence: CDR1 SGHTA, CDR2 FQGNSA. This CDR3 comprises 14 residues. V was clipped by 6 bases and J by 2 bases, with 10 bases between them. CDR3 sequence (DNA): TGTGCCAGCAGTGAGGGACTCAACACCGGGGAGCTGTTTTTT. Translation: CASSEGLNTGELFF. Drawing the rest from reference TRBV7-2 and TRBJ2-2, the complete variable domain is GAGVSQSPSNKVTEKGKDVELRCDPISGHTALYWYRQSLGQGLEFLIYFQGNSAPDKSGLPSDRFSAERTGGSVSTLTIQRTQQEDSAVYLCASSEGLNTGELFFGEGSRLTVL.

This clonotype was detected only a few times. The V and J genes are TRBV12-5 and TRBJ2-3; D call uncertain. The CDR3 sequence is 14 residues long. From germline, CDR1 is LGHNT and CDR2 FRNRAP. The V and J ends lost 2 bases and 2 bases respectively, with 8 bases between them. CDR3 loop: CASGLSGATDTQYF. The CDR3 DNA follows: TGTGCTAGTGGTTTGTCAGGAGCCACAGATACGCAGTATTTT. The entire variable domain, with the rest obtained from reference TRBV12-5 and TRBJ2-3, is as follows: DARVTQTPRHKVTEMGQEVTMRCQPILGHNTVFWYRQTMMQGLELLAYFRNRAPLDDSGMPKDRFSAEMPDATLATLKIQPSEPRDSAVYFCASGLSGATDTQYFGPGTRLTVL.

The chain recombines TRBV7-8 with TRBJ2-7; the match to TRBD2 covers 11 bases. Germline lookup yields CDR1 SGHVS and CDR2 FQNEAQ. CDR3 size: 14 residues. J lost 12 bases, V lost 4 bases, and 11 bases had no gene match. The CDR3 coding sequence is TGTGCCAGCAGCTCTCTAGCGGGGGGCGCCGAGGGGTACTTC. It is translated as CASSSLAGGAEGYF.

This clonotype showed up just a few times. The chain uses TRBV10-1 and TRBJ2-7; the D gene is possibly TRBD1 (6 bases). Looked up from germline, CDR1 is WNHNN and CDR2 is SYGVQD (reference sequence). Trimming stripped 2 bases from V and 1 base from J, with 15 bases between. The CDR3 has 16 residues. The CDR3 is CASSELPGAGSYEQYF. CDR3 sequence (DNA): TGCGCCAGCAGTGAGCTCCCAGGGGCAGGATCCTACGAGCAGTACTTC.

The rearrangement links TRBV6-1 to TRBJ2-7; TRBD2 aligns across 9 bases. V shed 6 bases, J shed 0 bases, and the junction held 6 bases outside the gene matches. The CDR3 covers 15 residues. Germline CDR1 MNHNS, CDR2 SASEGT. Here the CDR3 DNA reads TGTGCCAGCAGGGAGCGGGAGGTTCCCTCCTACGAGCAGTACTTC. This encodes CASREREVPSYEQYF.

This clonotype came up a few times. The gene calls are TRBV11-2 and TRBJ2-1; no clear D gene. Germline assignment: CDR1 SGHAT and CDR2 FQNNGV. The CDR3 runs to 13 residues. Deletions cut 0 bases from V and 12 bases from J, with 12 bases between. The CDR3 reads CASSLEVSLWQFF. Written as DNA, the CDR3 is TGTGCCAGCAGCTTAGAAGTTAGTTTGTGGCAGTTCTTC. The full variable domain, with the rest looked up from reference TRBV11-2 and TRBJ2-1, is EAGVAQSPRYKIIEKRQSVAFWCNPISGHATLYWYQQILGQGPKLLIQFQNNGVVDDSQLPKDRFSAERLKGVDSTLKIQPAKLEDSAVYLCASSLEVSLWQFFGPGTRLTVL.

This sequence joins TRBV18 and TRBJ2-7, with a tentative D call TRBD2 (6 bases). This CDR3 spans 14 amino acids. Trimming took 4 bases from V and 6 from J, leaving 16 bases between them. Per the germline V gene, CDR1 is KGHSH and CDR2 is LQKENI. As DNA, the CDR3 is TGTGCCAGCTCACGAGCGGAGAGGGGAGGCGAGCAGTACTTC. Amino acid sequence: CASSRAERGGEQYF.

This clonotype was recorded at least ten times. The chain joins TRBV7-2 to TRBJ2-5; tentatively, D is TRBD2 (6 bases). Trimming cost V 4 bases and J 2 bases, with 14 bases left between them. This CDR3 has 15 amino acids. Germline V lookup: CDR1 SGHTA, CDR2 FQGNSA. The DNA for the CDR3 is TGTGCCAGCAGCTGGCGTGGGACTTTGCAAGAGACCCAGTACTTC. As protein: CASSWRGTLQETQYF. Full variable domain (remainder filled in from reference TRBV7-2 and TRBJ2-5): GAGVSQSPSNKVTEKGKDVELRCDPISGHTALYWYRQSLGQGLEFLIYFQGNSAPDKSGLPSDRFSAERTGGSVSTLTIQRTQQEDSAVYLCASSWRGTLQETQYFGPGTRLLVL.

This clonotype was seen at least ten times. The genes are TRBV20-1 and TRBJ2-1; D is perhaps TRBD1 (5 bases). The V end lost 0 bases, the J end lost 2 bases, and 11 bases lay between the germline ends. CDR3 size: 15 residues. The germline V gene encodes CDR1 DFQATT and CDR2 SNEGSKA (reference sequence). The CDR3 DNA is TGCAGTGCTAGAGAGGGGCTTTTCACCTACAATGAGCAGTTCTTC. It specifies CSAREGLFTYNEQFF.

There are a few counts of this clonotype. The chain couples TRBV12-3 or TRBV12-4 to TRBJ2-2; 7 bases map to TRBD1. The CDR3 runs 14 residues. J was trimmed by 1 base and V by 6 bases; bases with no gene match: 2. The CDR3: CASRGQLNTGELFF. The CDR3 nucleotides read TGTGCCAGCAGGGGACAGTTGAACACCGGGGAGCTGTTTTTT.

The rearrangement links TRBV5-5 to TRBJ2-7; TRBD1 matches at 8 bases. This CDR3 comprises 15 residues. Germline CDR1 reads SGHKS; CDR2 reads YYEKEE (reference sequence). The V segment lost 1 base and the J segment 4 bases; nucleotides outside the gene matches: 7. DNA of the CDR3: TGTGCCAGCAGCTTGAGCAGGGGGCGCGGGTACGAGCAGTACTTC. Amino acid sequence: CASSLSRGRGYEQYF.

The chain recombines TRBV5-1 with TRBJ1-1; 9 bases fit TRBD1. Germline V gives CDR1 SGHRS, CDR2 YFSETQ. Trimming took 4 bases from V and 6 from J; bases not matched to a gene: 10. The CDR3 has 15 residues. CDR3 sequence (DNA): TGCGCCAGCAGCACCAAACAGGGGGCAGCCCCTGAAGCTTTCTTT. As protein: CASSTKQGAAPEAFF.